The 5 T cell receptor beta chains below were found in one sample sequenced in a study of cytomegalovirus exposure and HLA in healthy donors. 13 Jbeta primers and 60 Vbeta primers were used for the PCR. Sequencing used immunoSEQ multiplex PCR; TCRdb keeps in-frame clones, though not all of them. Found here are tens of thousands of clones, around 50% of them singletons; the top ten hold about 10%. What was sequenced was PBMCs. The receptors were sampled from a human donor in good health.

This clone was counted a few times. The chain is built from TRBV6-5 and TRBJ1-5, with no clear D. The CDR3 covers 13 residues. V lost 2 bases and J 3 bases, leaving 5 bases between the germline ends. Germline V gene sequence: CDR1 MNHEY, CDR2 SVGAGI. CDR3 sequence: CASSYGTNQPQHF. CDR3 DNA: TGTGCCAGCAGTTACGGCACCAATCAGCCCCAGCATTTT.

A remark on this clone: A junction end diverges from the germline sequence, so it may reflect a read error. V is TRBV6-5 and J is TRBJ1-2, with D tentatively TRBD1 (6 bases). The CDR3 is 15 residues long. Germline loops: CDR1 MNHEY, CDR2 SVGAGI. Here the CDR3 reads CASRTGGGGGYGYPF. The CDR3 nucleotides are TGTGCCAGCAGGACGGGGGGAGGGGGGGGTTATGGCTACCCCTTC.

The rearrangement uses TRBV15 and TRBJ2-5, with D unresolved. This CDR3 has 14 residues. V lost 2 bases to trimming and J lost 3 bases, with 10 bases between them. The germline CDR1 and CDR2 sequences are LNHNV and YYDKDF (reference sequence). This chain's CDR3 is CATSRSRTEETQYF. The CDR3 DNA sequence: TGTGCCACCAGCAGAAGCCGAACCGAAGAGACCCAGTACTTC.

A few counts support this clone. The rearrangement uses TRBV14 and TRBJ1-2; 7 positions agree with TRBD1. Germline CDR1 reads SGHDN; CDR2 reads FVKESK. The CDR3 sequence is 14 residues long. V was clipped by 6 bases and J by 4 bases; unmatched bases: 8. The CDR3 bases are TGTGCCAGCAGTCCGACAGGGCTGGTCTATGGCTACACCTTC. The encoded protein is CASSPTGLVYGYTF. Looking up the rest from reference TRBV14 and TRBJ1-2 gives the full variable domain: EAGVTQFPSHSVIEKGQTVTLRCDPISGHDNLYWYRRVMGKEIKFLLHFVKESKQDESGMPNNRFLAERTGGTYSTLKVQPAELEDSGVYFCASSPTGLVYGYTFGSGTRLTVV.

V gene TRBV5-3 combines with J gene TRBJ1-1; 9 bases agree with TRBD1. TRBV5-3 is an open reading frame whose function is uncertain. This CDR3 comprises 16 residues. After removal of 10 bases from V and 1 base from J, the junction contained 14 bases not matched to a gene. The CDR3, as DNA: TGTGCCTCGGCTAGGGGACAGGGTACACGGAACACTGAAGCTTTCTTT. The encoded protein is CASARGQGTRNTEAFF.